These T cell receptor beta chains were read from a single sample in a study of blood T cells in healthy people across ages. TCRdb analysed the 5' RACE reads with MiXCR anew, one entry per CDR3 protein. The table includes hundreds of thousands of distinct CDR3 sequences, over 45% detected once. Sample: blood. The receptors originated from a man aged 25-40 years in good health. The CDR3 runs from the conserved cysteine through the conserved F or W. A D gene is named only where the DNA matches it firmly. Clone size is given for some rows only: seen once, a few or many times, or a class if the clone is expanded.

D: .; size: .; V: TRBV5-1; J: TRBJ2-6; DNA: TGCGCCAGCAGCCTCGGGGCGGTTGGGAACTCTGGGGCCAACGTCCTGACTTTC; CDR3: CASSLGAVGNSGANVLTF
D: TRBD1; size: .; V: TRBV6-1; J: TRBJ2-6; DNA: TGTGCCAGCGCGGTAGACCTCAGGGGGCTAGAATCTGGGGCCAACGTCCTGACTTTC; CDR3: CASAVDLRGLESGANVLTF
D: TRBD2; size: .; V: TRBV29-1; J: TRBJ2-1; DNA: TGCAGCGTTGAAAGGGAGGGGATATACAATGAGCAGTTCTTC; CDR3: CSVEREGIYNEQFF
D: .; size: many; V: TRBV6-1; J: TRBJ2-5; DNA: TGTGCCAGCGAGATTCTGGGGGAAGGGGAGAAGACCCAGTACTTC; CDR3: CASEILGEGEKTQYF
D: .; size: .; V: TRBV20-1; J: TRBJ2-7; DNA: TGCAGTGCTCACAGCCTTAGCTCCTACGAGCAGTACTTC; CDR3: CSAHSLSSYEQYF
D: .; size: .; V: TRBV12-3/TRBV12-4; J: TRBJ2-5; DNA: TGTGCCAGCACCTCGGGGCTGAGAGCCCAGTACTTC; CDR3: CASTSGLRAQYF
D: .; size: .; V: TRBV10-3; J: TRBJ1-2; DNA: TGTGCCATCAGCGCCGGAGGTATTGGCTACACCTTC; CDR3: CAISAGGIGYTF
D: TRBD2; size: .; V: TRBV5-1; J: TRBJ2-1; DNA: TGCGCCAGCAGCTCTAGCGGGAGTTCGCAGTTCTTC; CDR3: CASSSSGSSQFF
D: .; size: .; V: TRBV5-1; J: TRBJ2-5; DNA: TGCGCCAGCAGCTTGATTAGCGAAGAGACCCAGTACTTC; CDR3: CASSLISEETQYF
D: .; size: .; V: TRBV20-1; J: TRBJ2-7; DNA: TGCAGTGCCAATCGGGCAGACAAAGCCTACGAGCAGTACTTC; CDR3: CSANRADKAYEQYF
D: TRBD1; size: .; V: TRBV5-6; J: TRBJ2-7; DNA: TGTACCAGCAGCCCGACAGGGGGCTACGAGCAGTACTTC; CDR3: CTSSPTGGYEQYF
D: .; size: .; V: TRBV10-3; J: TRBJ1-5; DNA: TGTGCCATCAGTGTTTCTCAGCCCCAGCATTTT; CDR3: CAISVSQPQHF
D: TRBD2; size: once; V: TRBV4-3; J: TRBJ2-7; DNA: TGCGCCAGCAGTCCCCTAGCGGGAGTCGACGAGCAGTACTTC; CDR3: CASSPLAGVDEQYF
D: .; size: .; V: TRBV12-3/TRBV12-4; J: TRBJ1-5; DNA: TGTGCCAGCAGTTTAGGGGCAGGGCACGGGCAGCCCCAGCATTTT; CDR3: CASSLGAGHGQPQHF
D: .; size: .; V: TRBV6-5; J: TRBJ1-2; DNA: TGTGCCAGCAGTTTACTCGGGACGAATACTAACTATGGCTACACCTTC; CDR3: CASSLLGTNTNYGYTF
D: TRBD1; size: few; V: TRBV6-5; J: TRBJ1-6; DNA: TGTGCCAGCAGTGAGGGACAGGATGGCCGTTCACCCCTCCACTTT; CDR3: CASSEGQDGRSPLHF
D: .; size: .; V: TRBV5-6; J: TRBJ2-7; DNA: TGTGCCGGCAGCTCTTACGGGGGCTACGAGCAGTACTTC; CDR3: CAGSSYGGYEQYF
D: .; size: .; V: TRBV20-1; J: TRBJ2-3; DNA: TGCAGTGCTAGAGATGTGGGGGGGGCTACGCAGTATTTT; CDR3: CSARDVGGATQYF
D: .; size: .; V: TRBV20-1; J: TRBJ1-2; DNA: TGCAGTGCTACAGGAGTAAACTATGGCTACACCTTC; CDR3: CSATGVNYGYTF
D: .; size: once; V: TRBV28; J: TRBJ1-1; DNA: TGTGCCAGCCGAGCGGACGGGAGGAGCACTGAAGCTTTCTTT; CDR3: CASRADGRSTEAFF
D: TRBD2; size: few; V: TRBV5-1; J: TRBJ2-1; DNA: TGCGCCAGCAGCTTGACGGGACTATACAATGAGCAGTTCTTC; CDR3: CASSLTGLYNEQFF
D: .; size: .; V: TRBV20-1; J: TRBJ1-2; DNA: TGCAGTGCTAGAGATCGTTTAGTGGTCTTAAACTATGGCTACACCTTC; CDR3: CSARDRLVVLNYGYTF